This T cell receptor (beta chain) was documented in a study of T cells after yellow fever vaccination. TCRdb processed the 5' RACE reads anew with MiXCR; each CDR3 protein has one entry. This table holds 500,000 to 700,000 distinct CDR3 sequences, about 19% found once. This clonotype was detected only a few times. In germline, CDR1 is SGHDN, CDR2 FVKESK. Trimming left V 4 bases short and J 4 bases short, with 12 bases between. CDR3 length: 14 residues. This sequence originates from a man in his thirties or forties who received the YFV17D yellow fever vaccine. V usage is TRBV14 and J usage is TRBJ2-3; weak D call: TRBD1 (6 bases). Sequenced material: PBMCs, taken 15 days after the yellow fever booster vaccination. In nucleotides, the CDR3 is TGTGCCAGCAGCCCTTGGACAGAGCCAGATACGCAGTATTTT. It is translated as CASSPWTEPDTQYF.